The 8 T cell receptor beta chains listed next were all sequenced from one sample in a study of CD8 T cells in Susac syndrome. The RNA, about 0.5 to 1 ug, was put through reverse transcription using random hexamers. MiXCR, applied by TCRdb to the immunoSEQ multiplex PCR reads, yields one record per CDR3 protein. The table includes approximately 53,000 distinct CDR3 sequences, 93% detected once. Sequenced material: CD8+ T cells from PBMCs. The receptors stem from a human donor with multiple sclerosis.

The chain has TRBV5-5 and TRBJ1-2; possibly TRBD1 for D (5 bases). This CDR3 comprises 12 residues. Germline V gene data show CDR1 as SGHKS and CDR2 as YYEKEE (reference sequence). Trimming cost V 4 bases and J 5 bases, with 9 bases left between them. The CDR3 reads CASSADSYGYTF. The CDR3 DNA follows: TGTGCCAGCAGCGCCGACAGTTATGGCTACACCTTC. Full variable domain (missing parts from reference TRBV5-5 and TRBJ1-2): DAGVTQSPTHLIKTRGQQVTLRCSPISGHKSVSWYQQVLGQGPQFIFQYYEKEERGRGNFPDRFSARQFPNYSSELNVNALLLGDSALYLCASSADSYGYTFGSGTRLTVV.

This sequence joins TRBV5-1 and TRBJ2-1; D gene unclear. CDR1 is SGHRS and CDR2 is YFSETQ in the germline V gene. Trimming took 2 bases from V and 6 from J, leaving 9 bases between them. The CDR3 is made up of 13 amino acids. The CDR3 sequence: CASSFVEANEQFF. The DNA of the CDR3 is TGCGCCAGCAGCTTCGTCGAAGCCAATGAGCAGTTCTTC.

This clonotype was observed a few times. The J gene is TRBJ1-1, the V gene TRBV5-1; TRBD1 might be the D (6 bases). Germline V gives CDR1 SGHRS, CDR2 YFSETQ. CDR3 length: 14 amino acids. V was shortened by 4 bases and J by 0 bases, with 10 bases between the two germline ends. The CDR3 region has the DNA TGCGCCAGCAGCGTGGACAGCCTGAACACTGAAGCTTTCTTT. Protein: CASSVDSLNTEAFF.

The genes are TRBV7-9 and TRBJ2-7; no firm D call. CDR3 size: 11 residues. Looked up from germline, CDR1 is SEHNR and CDR2 is FQNEAQ (reference sequence). Trimming removed 5 bases from V and 4 bases from J, with 6 bases in between. CDR3 nucleotide sequence: TGTGCCAGCAGCCCTCATTACGAGCAGTACTTC. This gives the protein CASSPHYEQYF.

V gene TRBV6-4 combines with J gene TRBJ2-3; TRBD2 matches 8 bases. CDR1 and CDR2 from the germline V gene are MRHNA and SNTAGT. The CDR3 spans 15 residues. V lost 3 bases and J lost 2; bases outside the gene matches: 4. CDR3 residues: CASSEGLENTDTQYF. In DNA, the CDR3 is TGTGCCAGCAGTGAGGGACTAGAGAACACAGATACGCAGTATTTT.

The chain joins TRBV28 to TRBJ2-7; D uncertain. Germline V gene sequence: CDR1 MDHEN, CDR2 SYDVKM. CDR3 length equals 13 residues. V was trimmed by 7 bases and J by 0 bases, leaving 10 bases between them. CDR3 sequence reads: CASNSGGSYEQYF. In DNA form, the CDR3 reads TGTGCCAGCAATTCGGGTGGCTCCTACGAGCAGTACTTC.

The sample holds one count of this clonotype. This sequence joins TRBV30 and TRBJ1-2; unclear D gene. CDR1 is GTSNPN, CDR2 SVGIG, per germline (reference sequence). V dropped 1 base and J dropped 8 bases, with 11 bases sitting between them. The CDR3 spans 12 residues. This CDR3 is CAWSDPGKGYTF. CDR3 DNA: TGTGCCTGGAGTGACCCCGGGAAGGGCTACACCTTC.

This clonotype is a singleton in its sample. J is TRBJ1-2 and V is TRBV7-9; 8 bases fit TRBD1. This CDR3 has 15 amino acids. With 3 bases clipped from V and 8 bases from J, the junction kept 11 bases outside the gene matches. Germline values: CDR1 SEHNR, CDR2 FQNEAQ (reference sequence). CDR3 DNA: TGTGCCAGCAGCTTCTCCCTCCGACAGGGGCACGGCTACACCTTC. Translated: CASSFSLRQGHGYTF.